This TCR beta chain appears in the sequencing data of a study of shared clonotypes between healthy human individuals. Study-level background: Researchers assigned three CD4 naive, three CD4 memory, two CD8 naive and one CD8 memory plate to each donor.

Generated by immunoSEQ multiplex PCR, the TCRdb table keeps only in-frame clones and is missing some. The sample shows 2.5 million or so clones, roughly 92% of them seen only once. Concerning this clone itself: Its antigen is still unknown.

Whole-study results and caveats: Blood was the sole source, and tissue repertoires probably differ. Clonotypes that were shared across a handful of donors made up around 4.6% of naive CD4 clonotypes.

CDR1 and CDR2 from the germline V gene are MGHRA and YSYEKL. The CDR3 extends over 15 amino acids. The V gene lost 1 base and the J gene lost 4 bases, with 14 bases spanning the gap. Everyone who donated was a Caucasian adult who lived in Nashville, Tennessee. The TCR sequence derives from a young man in good health. The sample taken for sequencing was naive CD4+ T cells sorted from blood. Subset given: CD45RA+ positively selected. The chain is built from TRBV4-1 and TRBJ2-7, with D perhaps matching TRBD2 (6 bases). The CDR3 loop is CASSQAGAGIYEQYF. The DNA for the CDR3 is TGCGCCAGCAGCCAAGCAGGCGCGGGGATATACGAGCAGTACTTC.